This entry features one T cell receptor beta chain sequence. Its target is not known. TCRdb re-called the 5' RACE reads with MiXCR, one entry per CDR3 protein. The table has about 340,000 distinct CDR3 sequences, 9% to 15% seen once. This sample is part of a study of identical twins. Broader study findings: Insertions were fewer in abundant cord blood beta clonotypes, whereas memory repertoires showed none of this pattern. Twins' surplus sharing was weaker for beta out-of-frame sequences.

This sample also belongs to another study, concerning yellow fever vaccine responses in identical twins.

The sequence was obtained from a woman aged 18-29 years in good health. Sequenced material: CD8+ T cells sorted from blood.

This chain's CDR3 is CASSYSARSNIQYF. CDR3 DNA: TGTGCCAGCAGTTACTCGGCGCGATCAAACATTCAGTACTTC. The genes are TRBV6-5 and TRBJ2-4, with unresolved D. Trimming removed 0 bases at V and 6 bases at J, with 9 bases between. The CDR3 spans 14 residues. Looked up from germline, CDR1 is MNHEY and CDR2 is SVGAGI.